This entry lists 8 T cell receptor beta chains sequenced from one sample in a study of T-cell memory formation after mild COVID-19. Using its own MiXCR run on the 5' RACE reads, TCRdb lists one record per CDR3 protein. The data show a few hundred thousand distinct CDR3 sequences, roughly 13% seen once. The sequencing input was PBMCs or a T cell subset sorted from them (not recorded which). The receptors come from a young man who had mild COVID-19 (a few samples of this study predate the infection). Cell type and time point are not known.

This clonotype was seen ten or more times. The chain carries TRBV7-9 and TRBJ1-6, with 8 bases that match TRBD1. Germline assignment: CDR1 SEHNR and CDR2 FQNEAQ (reference sequence). The CDR3 is 15 residues long. J gave up 7 bases and V 3 bases, and 5 bases lay outside the gene matches. CDR3 residues: CASSLGQAVNSPLHF. The CDR3 DNA sequence: TGTGCCAGCAGCTTGGGACAGGCGGTAAATTCACCCCTCCACTTT.

This clonotype was found many times. The chain employs TRBV20-1 and TRBJ2-7; D gene unclear. The CDR3 is 13 amino acids. V was cut by 0 bases and J by 3 bases, with 9 bases left in between. The germline gives CDR1 DFQATT, CDR2 SNEGSKA (reference sequence). The CDR3 is CSARDLGGYEQYF. As DNA, the CDR3 is TGCAGTGCTAGAGATCTCGGCGGCTACGAGCAGTACTTC.

The rearrangement joins TRBV7-3 to TRBJ1-1; TRBD1 matches 11 bases. CDR1 and CDR2 (germline): SGHTA, FQGTGA. The CDR3 runs 12 residues. After removal of 7 bases from V and 11 bases from J, the junction contained 6 bases not matched to a gene. CDR3 nucleotides: TGTGCCAGCAAAGGGGGACAGGGGGATGCTTTCTTT. Encoded protein: CASKGGQGDAFF.

The chain has TRBV6-5 and TRBJ2-1; 9 bases are a match to TRBD2. This CDR3 contains 16 residues. Germline CDR1 is MNHEY and CDR2 is SVGAGI. Trimming took 6 bases from V and 7 from J; bases not matched to a gene: 13. The CDR3 coding sequence is TGTGCCAGCAGCATATCTCGGGCGGGGGGGCGGAATGAGCAGTTCTTC. Its protein is CASSISRAGGRNEQFF.

This clonotype was counted only a few times. The chain combines TRBV7-9 with TRBJ2-6, with D unresolved. V dropped 0 bases and J dropped 2 bases, with 11 bases sitting between them. Germline loops: CDR1 SEHNR, CDR2 FQNEAQ (reference sequence). The CDR3 is 17 amino acids. Written as DNA, the CDR3 is TGTGCCAGCAGCTTAGCGGAAAGGAGTGCTGGGGCCAACGTCCTGACTTTC. This encodes CASSLAERSAGANVLTF.

The gene calls are TRBV7-2 and TRBJ2-5; 8 bases are a match to TRBD1. The CDR3 has 16 amino acids. Trimming removed 5 bases from V and 4 bases from J; junction bases left unmatched: 12. Germline CDR1 reads SGHTA; CDR2 reads FQGNSA. CDR3 residues: CASSPRTGNGAETQYF. DNA for the CDR3: TGTGCCAGCAGCCCTCGGACAGGGAATGGCGCAGAGACCCAGTACTTC.

This rearrangement joins TRBV9 to TRBJ2-1; TRBD2 matches 10 bases. The length of the CDR3 is 14 residues. Germline values: CDR1 SGDLS, CDR2 YYNGEE. The junction had 2 bases not matched to a gene; V was cut back by 2 bases and J by 6 bases. The CDR3 spells CASSVGLASNEQFF. In DNA form, the CDR3 reads TGTGCCAGCAGCGTGGGACTAGCGAGCAATGAGCAGTTCTTC.

The chain links TRBV4-1 to TRBJ2-3, with 9 nucleotides matching TRBD1. CDR3 length: 19 amino acids. CDR1 and CDR2 (germline): MGHRA, YSYEKL. Losses at the gene ends were 1 base for V and 0 bases for J; bases not matched to a gene: 11. This CDR3 is CASSQGPSGQGYSTDTQYF. CDR3 DNA: TGCGCCAGCAGCCAAGGTCCTTCGGGACAGGGCTATAGCACAGATACGCAGTATTTT.